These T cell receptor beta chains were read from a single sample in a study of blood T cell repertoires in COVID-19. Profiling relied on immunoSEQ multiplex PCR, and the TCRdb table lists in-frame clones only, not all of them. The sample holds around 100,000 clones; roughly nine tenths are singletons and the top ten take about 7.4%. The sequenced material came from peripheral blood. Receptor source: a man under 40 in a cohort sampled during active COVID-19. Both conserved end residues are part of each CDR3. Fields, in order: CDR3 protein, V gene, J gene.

CDR3 protein: CASSLTGRSYNEQFF
V gene: TRBV11-3
J gene: TRBJ2-1

CDR3 protein: CSASGAGGVLGPTDTQYF
V gene: TRBV20-1
J gene: TRBJ2-3

CDR3 protein: CASSLASSQETQYF
V gene: TRBV27
J gene: TRBJ2-5

CDR3 protein: CSVEGVASGDTDTQYF
V gene: TRBV29-1
J gene: TRBJ2-3

CDR3 protein: CASSPYVLGQAGAFF
V gene: TRBV18
J gene: TRBJ1-1

CDR3 protein: CASSQAGTIDETQYF
V gene: TRBV4-2
J gene: TRBJ2-5

CDR3 protein: CASSPGTSREEYF
V gene: TRBV2
J gene: TRBJ2-7

CDR3 protein: CASSSQRNQPQHF
V gene: TRBV7-3
J gene: TRBJ1-5

CDR3 protein: CATSGTGGDEQFF
V gene: TRBV6-5
J gene: TRBJ2-1

CDR3 protein: CASRPQGTSTDTQYF
V gene: TRBV19
J gene: TRBJ2-3

CDR3 protein: CASSLPGTGGSGYTF
V gene: TRBV7-9
J gene: TRBJ1-2

CDR3 protein: CASRKAGSYEQYF
V gene: TRBV25-1
J gene: TRBJ2-7

CDR3 protein: CASSESGTGGNTIYF
V gene: TRBV25-1
J gene: TRBJ1-3

CDR3 protein: CASSIGGRDYEQYF
V gene: TRBV19
J gene: TRBJ2-7

CDR3 protein: CASSLGTGAPLHF
V gene: TRBV5-4
J gene: TRBJ1-6

CDR3 protein: CASSRQGERNGYTF
V gene: TRBV21-1
J gene: TRBJ1-2

CDR3 protein: CATKAPGGTYEQYF
V gene: TRBV18
J gene: TRBJ2-7

CDR3 protein: CASSYRQNYEQYF
V gene: TRBV7-2
J gene: TRBJ2-7

CDR3 protein: CASSQDRGYYGYTF
V gene: TRBV14
J gene: TRBJ1-2

CDR3 protein: CASSEKKRFSLDTQYF
V gene: TRBV18
J gene: TRBJ2-3

CDR3 protein: CASSLMRGSTYEQYF
V gene: TRBV5-8
J gene: TRBJ2-7

CDR3 protein: CASSGGTGGYEQYF
V gene: TRBV9
J gene: TRBJ2-7

CDR3 protein: CASSKQGSAGELFF
V gene: TRBV7-2
J gene: TRBJ2-2

CDR3 protein: CASSESYGGAYEQYF
V gene: TRBV10-2
J gene: TRBJ2-7

CDR3 protein: CASSLLAGGLNEQFF
V gene: TRBV14
J gene: TRBJ2-1

CDR3 protein: CASSQFSGYEAFF
V gene: TRBV3-1/TRBV3-2
J gene: TRBJ1-1

CDR3 protein: CASSVGTGQETQYF
V gene: TRBV9
J gene: TRBJ2-5

CDR3 protein: CASSSGGSGGLTEAFF
V gene: TRBV5-1
J gene: TRBJ1-1

CDR3 protein: CASSLGGRQSYEQYF
V gene: TRBV7-9
J gene: TRBJ2-7

CDR3 protein: CASSLTDTEAFF
V gene: TRBV5-1
J gene: TRBJ1-1

CDR3 protein: CASQPGTGVYEQYF
V gene: TRBV30
J gene: TRBJ2-7

CDR3 protein: CASSWGQGDSPLHF
V gene: TRBV5-4
J gene: TRBJ1-6

CDR3 protein: CASSTGFLSSYEQYF
V gene: TRBV28
J gene: TRBJ2-7

CDR3 protein: CASSGGLAGANQETQYF
V gene: TRBV5-6
J gene: TRBJ2-5

CDR3 protein: CASSLYPTASYEQYF
V gene: TRBV11-2
J gene: TRBJ2-7

CDR3 protein: CASSLPTGQGNSPLHF
V gene: TRBV5-1
J gene: TRBJ1-6

CDR3 protein: CASVPGQGGYTF
V gene: TRBV19
J gene: TRBJ1-2

CDR3 protein: CASSLRTGSLNEKLFF
V gene: TRBV5-1
J gene: TRBJ1-4

CDR3 protein: CASSFNINSGANVLTF
V gene: TRBV11-2
J gene: TRBJ2-6

CDR3 protein: CASSLASVAGVAYNEQFF
V gene: TRBV5-1
J gene: TRBJ2-1

CDR3 protein: CASSLQTGRYSNQPQHF
V gene: TRBV7-2
J gene: TRBJ1-5

CDR3 protein: CASSLDRDGNTIYF
V gene: TRBV7-2
J gene: TRBJ1-3

CDR3 protein: CAWSSRDKSNQPQHF
V gene: TRBV30
J gene: TRBJ1-5

CDR3 protein: CASSLQETQYF
V gene: TRBV6-2/TRBV6-3
J gene: TRBJ2-5

CDR3 protein: CASRTQGGYNSPLHF
V gene: TRBV7-2
J gene: TRBJ1-6

CDR3 protein: CASSQGHSNQPQHF
V gene: TRBV5-6
J gene: TRBJ1-5

CDR3 protein: CASSQEREDRDQETQYF
V gene: TRBV14
J gene: TRBJ2-5

CDR3 protein: CASSFRTGHTGELFF
V gene: TRBV7-3
J gene: TRBJ2-2

CDR3 protein: CASSQDSSNQPQHF
V gene: TRBV3-1/TRBV3-2
J gene: TRBJ1-5

CDR3 protein: CASSKRSGGKEQYF
V gene: TRBV25-1
J gene: TRBJ2-7

CDR3 protein: CASSGVIRQGGETQYF
V gene: TRBV2
J gene: TRBJ2-5

CDR3 protein: CASSQVGATSNGYTF
V gene: TRBV4-3
J gene: TRBJ1-2

CDR3 protein: CASSFDRANEQFF
V gene: TRBV5-1
J gene: TRBJ2-1

CDR3 protein: CASSLYRGSGTEAFF
V gene: TRBV5-1
J gene: TRBJ1-1

CDR3 protein: CAISESGLWNNEQFF
V gene: TRBV10-3
J gene: TRBJ2-1

CDR3 protein: CASSIRRESYANTEAFF
V gene: TRBV7-9
J gene: TRBJ1-1

CDR3 protein: CASSVGLGTSGELFF
V gene: TRBV9
J gene: TRBJ2-2

CDR3 protein: CASSEQGAVGPDTQYF
V gene: TRBV28
J gene: TRBJ2-3